Detailed here is one T cell receptor beta chain. Antigen specificity is unknown. This sample stems from a study of persistence of HIV-infected CD4 T cells. The immunoSEQ assay was version 4, run in survey mode. Some clones are missing from TCRdb's copy, which holds only in-frame ones; the method was immunoSEQ multiplex PCR. Of 40,000 to 55,000 clones in the sample, more than 60% were seen once. Overall study results and limits: TCRbeta richness was lower in CMV- and Gag-responding cells than in anti-CD3/anti-CD28-responding cells.

V shed 3 bases and J 6 bases; nucleotides not matched to a gene: 10. Germline V gene lookup returns CDR1 LNHDA and CDR2 SQIVND (reference sequence). The CDR3 spans 15 residues. The stimulus was lysate of CMV-infected fibroblasts, around 10 ug/mL. CD40L-negative CD69-negative CD45RO-high memory CD4+ T cells were sorted as populations depleted of antigen-responding cells. For at least 4 years, plasma HIV-1 RNA was undetectable (<50 copies/mL). Inclusion required CMV-positive serology and CD4+ counts above 400 cells/uL. The J gene is TRBJ1-2, the V gene TRBV19; the match to TRBD1 covers 7 bases. The receptor comes from an adult man with HIV who was CMV-seropositive. The material sequenced was CD4+ T cells sorted from PBMCs after 18-hour stimulation, taken from a patient who received antiretroviral therapy. CDR3 in DNA: TGTGCCAGTAGTATGACCTCCCCGGGACAGAATGGCTACACCTTC. It is translated as CASSMTSPGQNGYTF.